A single TCR beta chain is shown here with its context. The antigen it binds to is not known. No much larger clone is present one base from it, and per-base qualities are unavailable. The germline V gene specifies LGHNA as CDR1 and YNFKEQ as CDR2. The CDR3 runs 13 amino acids, cysteine and phenylalanine included. The CDR3 DNA has 39 bases and is translated from base 1. V loses 4 bases at its end and J loses 1 base; junction bases beyond the gene matches: 0. The cohort comprised some 680 healthy bone marrow donors. At the time of sampling, every cohort member was nominally healthy, though immune exposures that went unrecorded were likely present. The donor was CMV seropositive and belonged to the group of 250 to 350 seropositive cohort members. Every donor gave a peripheral blood sample, and the peripheral blood mononuclear cells from that sample were used for TCR beta sequencing. Genomic DNA extraction from the blood cell samples was performed with the Qiagen DNeasy Blood Extraction Kit.

These data belong to a study of cytomegalovirus exposure and HLA in healthy donors (dated by TCRdb to between 2016 and 2019). Looking at the study overall: In an earlier analysis of approximately 500 of the donors, 250 to 350 Gb of sequence data and 117 million unique TCR beta sequences from about 190 million T cells were reported. A later analysis re-analyzed previously published TCR beta repertoires from about 730 donors and added high-resolution HLA genotyping to study TCR occurrence patterns. Approximately 310 gigabases of sequencing data and 80 million or so unique TCR sequences were included in an early release covering 550 to 650 HLA-typed donors. HLA typing included class I and class II loci at four-digit resolution. Four to six DR-DQ haplotypes were handled as single units for association and clustering because linkage in the cohort was strong. The number of donors typed differed by locus, with roughly 620-630 for A, B, C, DRB1 and DQB1, over 500 for DQA1, about 610 for DPA1, and about 450 for DPB1. The study used immunosequencing to profile the T cell repertoires of hundreds of subjects and linked those repertoires to cytomegalovirus serostatus. The study aimed to test whether cataloging public T cell receptors could reveal signatures of past pathogen exposure. High-throughput TCR immunosequencing, statistical association of individual TCRs with disease status, and machine learning were combined to predict cytomegalovirus infection status. An earlier analysis of around 580 of the donors used high-throughput TCR beta sequencing to judge whether each TCR beta V gene segment behaved as functional or pseudogenic. On average, roughly 200,000 unique TCR beta nucleotide sequences were sequenced per donor among a few hundred genotyped donors of the cohort, with roughly a sixth of those sequences being non-productive. Of the 350 to 450 genotyped donors, less than 90% were placed in the genetic ancestry cluster associated with self-reported Caucasian donors. A later genetic analysis used genome-wide SNP genotypes for 398 of the 666 donors, treating that subset as a discovery cohort. In the later analysis, no new phenotypic data were used to find candidate immune exposures; instead, reliance was placed on TCR beta sequences and their occurrence across donors. A separate validation cohort of over 95 different subjects was used in addition to the 666-subject first cohort. Every repertoire in the discovery cohort had been generated on one and the same sequencing platform. Donor age, sex, ethnicity and CMV serostatus were compiled alongside the repertoire data. On the study overall, not on this receptor specifically: Compared with equally common non-associated chains, HLA-associated TCR beta chains in a later analysis were more clonally expanded and had lower generation probabilities. According to a later analysis, most CMV-associated TCR beta chains appeared to be HLA-restricted, and the HLA associations seemed to be driven largely by CMV exposure. A further reported finding was that TCR beta sequences accurately predicted the HLA-A and HLA-B alleles for most subjects in the first cohort. According to a later analysis, parvovirus B19, influenza, CMV and Epstein-Barr virus appeared linked to several top co-occurrence clusters. When HLA alleles, especially DR and DQ, strongly co-occurred, TCR associations were difficult to assign to individual alleles. According to a later genetic analysis, donors in an Asian-associated ancestry cluster had fewer N-insertions in productive TCRs than the roughly 670-donor mean. An earlier analysis of roughly 570 of the donors showed that most TCR beta V segments appeared in productive rearrangements either about 87% or about 30% of the time, which broadly matched IMGT annotations. About 17 rarely observed V segments, including chromosome 9 orphons, were excluded from the earlier analysis of several hundred of the donors because counts were too low. Specific HLA alleles were associated with 15,000 to 20,000 TCR beta sequences at a false discovery rate of 0.05 in a later analysis. In a later genetic analysis, a missense DCLRE1C variant was associated with V-gene and J-gene trimming of TCR beta chains, and the association was replicated in an independent cohort. According to a later analysis, TCR association rates differed among HLA loci, with DRB1 alleles showing the most associated TCRs and HLA-C alleles showing the fewest. Linkage disequilibrium might explain the correlated functional status among segregating V segments, but an unknown experimental factor could not be excluded. Because the 87-base-pair reads could not distinguish some IMGT-functional V segments, including TRBV6-2 and TRBV6-3, those segments were excluded. In this cohort, only TCR beta chains were sequenced, and detectable features were limited by the absence of alpha or paired-chain data. Across donors, most TCR sequences were observed very rarely, whereas some public TCRs were present in many individuals. The study gave a list of 150 to 200 TCR beta chains associated with cytomegalovirus. Immune exposure information for the cohort was limited to CMV serostatus. A cluster of highly shared sequence variants was judged likely to represent a technical artifact of the sequencing pipeline. HLA typing was unavailable for some donors at each locus, so association tests used only the typed subset. The authors suggested that the approach could potentially be generalized to other disease states and immunological phenotypes. The classifier was reported to diagnose cytomegalovirus status with high specificity and sensitivity in both the original cohort and the validation cohort. In vitro tests confirmed that three of the cytomegalovirus-associated TCR beta chains recognize cytomegalovirus antigens. The presence/absence analyses assumed that sequencing depth was roughly uniform across donors, and that assumption may not be true.

The library was prepared using the immunoSEQ multiplex PCR assay. For the multiplex PCR, a mixture combining 60 forward primers for TCR Vbeta segments and 13 reverse primers for TCR Jbeta segments was used. A multiplex PCR assay on genomic DNA amplified the CDR3 region of rearranged TCR beta genes. Amplified TCR beta libraries were sequenced as 87-base-pair reads on the Illumina HiSeq System. In the authors' own workflow: A later analysis tallied about 77 million unique TCR beta chains across the 666 repertoires, and approximately 12 million of those chains were shared by two or more donors. Raw reads were error-corrected and collapsed into unique sequences with a nearest-neighbor algorithm that merged closely related sequences to remove PCR and sequencing errors. CDR3 sequences were aligned to IMGT reference sequences to assign V, D and J gene segments. For a sequence to be retained, at least a six-nucleotide match to both a V gene segment and a J gene segment was required. A rearrangement was called productive if the CDR3 had no stop codons and remained in frame with V and J, and every other rearrangement was called non-productive. CDR3 was defined according to IMGT convention as the region running from the second conserved V-encoded cysteine to the conserved J-encoded phenylalanine. Sequences without an unambiguous match to a single V gene segment were excluded from the earlier analysis of approximately 560 of the donors. In an earlier analysis of approximately 560 of the donors, a V segment was called functional when productive rearrangements were above 56.7%, and segregating when the standard deviation between donors exceeded 5%. A statistical classification framework was built for diagnosing cytomegalovirus status from the catalog of TCR beta chain sequences. V and J gene assignment, in a later analysis, came from comparing TCR nucleotide sequences with IMGT/GENE-DB human TR gene sequences. The TCRdist pipeline was used in a later analysis to assign CDR3 sequences and most-parsimonious VDJ recombination scenarios. A later analysis defined each TCR beta chain by its CDR3 amino acid sequence plus V-gene family, and excluded reads lacking a unique V-gene family. To address suspected cross-contamination and a sequencing artifact, a later analysis removed a few hundred highly shared, low-generation-probability nucleotide sequences. A later analysis calculated a clonal expansion index for each public chain from normalized within-repertoire ranks of inferred template counts. In a later analysis, generation probabilities were computed with a VDJ recombination model fitted to out-of-frame rearrangements, and the resulting probabilities were checked against IGoR. A later analysis scored TCR-TCR, TCR-HLA and TCR-CMV co-occurrence with hypergeometric tests, applying a repertoire-size bias correction to TCR pairs. To estimate false discovery rates, a later analysis permuted the HLA or CMV assignments 20 times. In a later analysis, co-occurring TCRs were grouped with DBSCAN, and TCRdist sequence similarity was added when clustering was performed within HLA-allele-positive subsets. Repertoires with fewer than 30,000 or more than 120,000 public chains, plus five repertoires with anomalous nucleotide sharing, were excluded from co-occurrence clustering. The source is immuneACCESS, and TCRdb retained only in-frame sequences with V and J called. Part of the clones is not carried over; for the studies checked, unresolved V genes explain less than half of this, and the remainder is unexplained. The V and J calls and clone size were taken over from that table, and D and trimming were inferred from the DNA. This sample is represented by around 150,000 clones; roughly 80% of them were singletons. Jointly, the top ten make up 8.5% of the sample.

The clonotype originates from a male donor in good health and CMV-seropositive. The chain employs TRBV4-2 and TRBJ1-2; 7 middle bases align to TRBD1. Sequenced input: PBMCs. Read as DNA, the sequence is TGTGCCAGCAGCCGGGACAGTAACTATGGCTACACCTTC. Its translation reads: CASSRDSNYGYTF.